The following is a T cell receptor beta chain sequence with its context. This specimen comes from a study of control samples from healthy donors and cancer patients. CDR1 is SGHNT and CDR2 is YENEEA in the germline V gene. Trimming shortened V by 8 bases and J by 7 bases, and 24 bases separated the two germline ends. The CDR3 has 16 residues. Generated by immunoSEQ multiplex PCR, the TCRdb table keeps only in-frame clones and is missing some. The sample records some 79,000 clones, more than 85% being singletons. J is TRBJ2-1 and V is TRBV11-3, with D possibly being TRBD2 (7 bases). This clonotype was sampled from a woman aged 35 to 49 with lung cancer. The sequenced sample was PBMCs. The DNA for the CDR3 is TGTGCCAGCGAAAATAGGGGGGGACCTACGCGGAATGAGCAGTTCTTC. Translated: CASENRGGPTRNEQFF.